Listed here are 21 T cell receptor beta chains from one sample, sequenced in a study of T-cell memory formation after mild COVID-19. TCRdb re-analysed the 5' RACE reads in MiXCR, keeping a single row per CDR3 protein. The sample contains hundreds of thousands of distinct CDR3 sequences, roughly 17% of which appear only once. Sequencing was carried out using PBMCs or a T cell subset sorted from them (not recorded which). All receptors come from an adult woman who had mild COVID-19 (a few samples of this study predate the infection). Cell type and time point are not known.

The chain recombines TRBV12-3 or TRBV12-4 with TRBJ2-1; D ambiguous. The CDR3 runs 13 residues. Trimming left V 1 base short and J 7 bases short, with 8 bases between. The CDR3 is CASSLGVMNEQFF. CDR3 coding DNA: TGTGCCAGCAGTTTAGGAGTAATGAATGAGCAGTTCTTC.

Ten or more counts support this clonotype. As DNA, the CDR3 is TGTGCCAGCAGCTTAGCGCAGGGTGGGCATGGCTACACCTTC. It encodes CASSLAQGGHGYTF. The rearrangement uses TRBV7-6 and TRBJ1-2, with TRBD1 as a possible D gene (5 bases). V lost 0 bases and J 6 bases, leaving 11 bases between the germline ends. CDR3 size: 14 residues. Germline-derived CDR1 and CDR2 are SGHVS and FNYEAQ.

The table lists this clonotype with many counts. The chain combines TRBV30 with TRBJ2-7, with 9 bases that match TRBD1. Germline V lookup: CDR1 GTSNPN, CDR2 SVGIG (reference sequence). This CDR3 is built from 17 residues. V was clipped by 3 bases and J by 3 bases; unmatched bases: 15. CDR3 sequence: CAWRALTPGTGYYEQYF. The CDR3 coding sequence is TGTGCCTGGAGAGCCCTAACCCCAGGGACAGGGTACTACGAGCAGTACTTC.

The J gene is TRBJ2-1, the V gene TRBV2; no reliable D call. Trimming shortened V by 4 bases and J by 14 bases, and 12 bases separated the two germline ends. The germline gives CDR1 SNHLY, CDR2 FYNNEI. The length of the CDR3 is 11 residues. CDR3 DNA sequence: TGTGCCAGCAGTGGGCTAGTTGTCGAGTTCTTC. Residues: CASSGLVVEFF.

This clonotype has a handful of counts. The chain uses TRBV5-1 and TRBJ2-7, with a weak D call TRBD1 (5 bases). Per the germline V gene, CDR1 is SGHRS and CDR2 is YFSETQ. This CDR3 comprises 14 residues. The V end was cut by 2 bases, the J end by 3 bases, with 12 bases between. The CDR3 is CASSFGRQNYEQYF. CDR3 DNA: TGCGCCAGCAGCTTCGGTCGACAGAACTACGAGCAGTACTTC.

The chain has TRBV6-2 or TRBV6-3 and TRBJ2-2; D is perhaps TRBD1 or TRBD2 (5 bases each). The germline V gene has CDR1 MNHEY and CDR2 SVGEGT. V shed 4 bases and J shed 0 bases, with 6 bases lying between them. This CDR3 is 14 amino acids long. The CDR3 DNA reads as TGTGCCAGCAGTTGGGACGCGAACACCGGGGAGCTGTTTTTT. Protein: CASSWDANTGELFF.

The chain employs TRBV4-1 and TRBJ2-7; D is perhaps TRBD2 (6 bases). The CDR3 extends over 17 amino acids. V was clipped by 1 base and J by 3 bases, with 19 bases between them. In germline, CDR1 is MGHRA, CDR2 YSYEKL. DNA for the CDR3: TGCGCCAGCAGCCAAGGGCCTCCGGGAGTAGAGGGCTACGAGCAGTACTTC. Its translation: CASSQGPPGVEGYEQYF.

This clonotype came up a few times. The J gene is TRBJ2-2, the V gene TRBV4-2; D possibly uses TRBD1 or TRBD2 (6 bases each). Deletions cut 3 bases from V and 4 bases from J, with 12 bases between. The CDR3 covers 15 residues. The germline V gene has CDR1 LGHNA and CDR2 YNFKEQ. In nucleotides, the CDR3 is TGTGCCAGCAGCCATGGGGGGCACGGCACCGGGGAGCTGTTTTTT. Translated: CASSHGGHGTGELFF.

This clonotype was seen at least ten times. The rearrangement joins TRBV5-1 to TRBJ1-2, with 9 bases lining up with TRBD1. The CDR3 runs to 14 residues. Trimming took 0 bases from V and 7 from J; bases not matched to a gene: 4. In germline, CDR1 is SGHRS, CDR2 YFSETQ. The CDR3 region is CASSLDHRGPGYTF. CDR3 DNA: TGCGCCAGCAGCTTGGACCACAGGGGGCCTGGCTACACCTTC.

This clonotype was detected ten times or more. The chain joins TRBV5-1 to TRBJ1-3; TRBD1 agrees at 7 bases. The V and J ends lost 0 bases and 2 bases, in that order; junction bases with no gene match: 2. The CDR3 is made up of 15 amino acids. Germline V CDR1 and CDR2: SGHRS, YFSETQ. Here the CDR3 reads CASSLEGGPGNTIYF. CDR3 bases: TGCGCCAGCAGCTTGGAAGGGGGCCCTGGAAACACCATATATTTT.

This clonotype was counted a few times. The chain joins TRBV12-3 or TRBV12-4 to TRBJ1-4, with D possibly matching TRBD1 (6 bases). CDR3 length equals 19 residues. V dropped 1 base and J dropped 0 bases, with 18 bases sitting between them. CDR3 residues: CASSLGGLQGLATNEKLFF. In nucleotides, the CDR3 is TGTGCCAGCAGTTTAGGGGGTTTACAGGGCCTCGCAACTAATGAAAAACTGTTTTTT.

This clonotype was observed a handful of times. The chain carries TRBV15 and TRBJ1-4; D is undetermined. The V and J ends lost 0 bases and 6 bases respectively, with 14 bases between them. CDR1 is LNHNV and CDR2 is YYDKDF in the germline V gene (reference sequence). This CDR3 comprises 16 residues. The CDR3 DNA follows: TGTGCCACCAGCAGAGATCTTCGGGTGTGGGATGAAAAACTGTTTTTT. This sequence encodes CATSRDLRVWDEKLFF.

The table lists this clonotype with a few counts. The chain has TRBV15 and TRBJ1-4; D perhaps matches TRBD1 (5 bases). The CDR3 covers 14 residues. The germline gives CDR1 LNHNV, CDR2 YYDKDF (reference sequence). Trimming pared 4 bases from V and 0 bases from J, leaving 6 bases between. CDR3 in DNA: TGTGCCACCAGCAAGACAGCAACTAATGAAAAACTGTTTTTT. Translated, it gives CATSKTATNEKLFF.

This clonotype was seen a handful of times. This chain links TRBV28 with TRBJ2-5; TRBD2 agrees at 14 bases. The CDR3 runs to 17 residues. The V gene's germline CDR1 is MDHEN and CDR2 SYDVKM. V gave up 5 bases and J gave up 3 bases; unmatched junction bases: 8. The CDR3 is CASSGPPGLAGEETQYF. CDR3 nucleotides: TGTGCCAGCAGTGGCCCACCGGGACTAGCGGGGGAAGAGACCCAGTACTTC.

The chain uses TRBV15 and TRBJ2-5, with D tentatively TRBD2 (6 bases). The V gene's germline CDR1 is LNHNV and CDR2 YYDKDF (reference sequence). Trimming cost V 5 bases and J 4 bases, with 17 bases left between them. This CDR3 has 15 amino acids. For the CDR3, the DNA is TGTGCCACCAGCGTTCCACGGGGGAGTAGAGAGACCCAGTACTTC. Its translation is CATSVPRGSRETQYF. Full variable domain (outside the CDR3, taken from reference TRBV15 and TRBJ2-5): DAMVIQNPRYQVTQFGKPVTLSCSQTLNHNVMYWYQQKSSQAPKLLFHYYDKDFNNEADTPDNFQSRRPNTSFCFLDIRSPGLGDTAMYLCATSVPRGSRETQYFGPGTRLLVL.

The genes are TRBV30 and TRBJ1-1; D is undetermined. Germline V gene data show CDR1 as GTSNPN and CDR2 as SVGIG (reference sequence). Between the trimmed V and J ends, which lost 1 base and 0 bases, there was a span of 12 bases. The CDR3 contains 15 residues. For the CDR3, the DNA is TGTGCCTGGAGTGGGCGGGCCGGCATGAACACTGAAGCTTTCTTT. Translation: CAWSGRAGMNTEAFF.

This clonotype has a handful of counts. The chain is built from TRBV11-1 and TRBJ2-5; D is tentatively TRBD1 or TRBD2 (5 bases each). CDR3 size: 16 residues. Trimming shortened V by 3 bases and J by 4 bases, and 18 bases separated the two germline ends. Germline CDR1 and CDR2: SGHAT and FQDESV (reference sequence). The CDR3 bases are TGTGCCAGCAGCTTCGGGGATAGTGGGGCACGAGAGACCCAGTACTTC. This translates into CASSFGDSGARETQYF.

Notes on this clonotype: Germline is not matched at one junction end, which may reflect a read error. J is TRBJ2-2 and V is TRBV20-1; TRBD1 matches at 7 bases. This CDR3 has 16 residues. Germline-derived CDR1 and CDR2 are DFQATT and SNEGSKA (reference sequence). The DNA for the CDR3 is TGCAGTGCCAGAGACTACAGGGGTCAGCACACCGGGGAGCTGTTTTTT. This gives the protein CSARDYRGQHTGELFF.

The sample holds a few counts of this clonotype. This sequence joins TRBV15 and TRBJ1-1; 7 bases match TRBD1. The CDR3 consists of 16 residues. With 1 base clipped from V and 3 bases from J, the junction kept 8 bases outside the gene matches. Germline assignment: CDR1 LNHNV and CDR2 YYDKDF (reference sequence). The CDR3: CATSRGNRGIYTEAFF. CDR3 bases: TGTGCCACCAGCAGAGGAAACAGGGGTATTTACACTGAAGCTTTCTTT.

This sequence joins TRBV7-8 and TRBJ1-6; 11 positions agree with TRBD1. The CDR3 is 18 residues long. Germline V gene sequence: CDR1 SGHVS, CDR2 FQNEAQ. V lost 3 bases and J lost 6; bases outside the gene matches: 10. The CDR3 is CASSFGQDRGLRNSPLHF. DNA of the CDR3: TGTGCCAGCAGCTTTGGGCAGGACAGGGGGCTACGTAATTCACCCCTCCACTTT.

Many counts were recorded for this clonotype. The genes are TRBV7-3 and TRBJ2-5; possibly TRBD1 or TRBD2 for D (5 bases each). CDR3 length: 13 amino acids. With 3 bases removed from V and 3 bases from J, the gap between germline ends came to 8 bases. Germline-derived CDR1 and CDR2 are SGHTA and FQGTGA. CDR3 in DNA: TGTGCCAGCAGCTTGGGACCCGAAGAGACCCAGTACTTC. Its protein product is CASSLGPEETQYF. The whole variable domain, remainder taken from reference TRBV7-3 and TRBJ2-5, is GAGVSQTPSNKVTEKGKYVELRCDPISGHTALYWYRQSLGQGPEFLIYFQGTGAADDSGLPNDRFFAVRPEGSVSTLKIQRTERGDSAVYLCASSLGPEETQYFGPGTRLLVL.